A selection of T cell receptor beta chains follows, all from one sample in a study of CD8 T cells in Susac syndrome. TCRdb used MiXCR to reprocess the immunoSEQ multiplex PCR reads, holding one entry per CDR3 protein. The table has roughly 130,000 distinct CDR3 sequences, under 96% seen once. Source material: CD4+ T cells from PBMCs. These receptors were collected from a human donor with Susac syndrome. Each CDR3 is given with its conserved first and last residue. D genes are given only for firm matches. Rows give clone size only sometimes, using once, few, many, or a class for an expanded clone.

CDR3nt: TGTGCCAGCTCACGAGCATCGGATCAGCCCCAGCATTTT; CDR3aa: CASSRASDQPQHF; abundance: once; d_gene: .; j_gene: TRBJ1-5; v_gene: TRBV18
CDR3nt: TGCAGCGTTGCCCGCGGCGACACTGAAGCTTTCTTT; CDR3aa: CSVARGDTEAFF; abundance: .; d_gene: .; j_gene: TRBJ1-1; v_gene: TRBV29-1
CDR3nt: TGTGCCAGCAGCGTTGACTACTATGGCTACACCTTC; CDR3aa: CASSVDYYGYTF; abundance: .; d_gene: .; j_gene: TRBJ1-2; v_gene: TRBV5-6
CDR3nt: TGCAGTGCAACTCCCTCTCGGGAGGGCCTAGATACGCAGTATTTT; CDR3aa: CSATPSREGLDTQYF; abundance: .; d_gene: TRBD2; j_gene: TRBJ2-3; v_gene: TRBV20-1
CDR3nt: TGTGCCAGCAGCAGTTTGGGGACAGGGAGATGGACTGAAGCTTTCTTT; CDR3aa: CASSSLGTGRWTEAFF; abundance: .; d_gene: TRBD1; j_gene: TRBJ1-1; v_gene: TRBV28
CDR3nt: TGTGCCAGCACGGATGGAGGACCCCACATTGGGACCCAGTACTTC; CDR3aa: CASTDGGPHIGTQYF; abundance: .; d_gene: .; j_gene: TRBJ2-5; v_gene: TRBV2
CDR3nt: TGTGCCAGCAGTTACTCCTCCAGGGGAGCGGGAGTTTATGGCTACACCTTC; CDR3aa: CASSYSSRGAGVYGYTF; abundance: .; d_gene: .; j_gene: TRBJ1-2; v_gene: TRBV6-5
CDR3nt: TGCAGTGCTGGGCTGGAAAACGAGCAGTACTTC; CDR3aa: CSAGLENEQYF; abundance: .; d_gene: .; j_gene: TRBJ2-7; v_gene: TRBV20-1
CDR3nt: TGTGCCTGGAGTCAACAGCGTGGAAACACCATATATTTT; CDR3aa: CAWSQQRGNTIYF; abundance: once; d_gene: .; j_gene: TRBJ1-3; v_gene: TRBV30
CDR3nt: TGTGCCAGCAGCCCCGGGACTAGCGGGAGAGATACGCAGTATTTT; CDR3aa: CASSPGTSGRDTQYF; abundance: .; d_gene: TRBD2; j_gene: TRBJ2-3; v_gene: TRBV9
CDR3nt: TGTGCCAGCAGCTTAACGGAAGACTACGAGCAGTACTTC; CDR3aa: CASSLTEDYEQYF; abundance: .; d_gene: .; j_gene: TRBJ2-7; v_gene: TRBV7-9
CDR3nt: TGCAGCGTTGTGGGGTGGGGGGGAGATACTGAAGCTTTCTTT; CDR3aa: CSVVGWGGDTEAFF; abundance: .; d_gene: .; j_gene: TRBJ1-1; v_gene: TRBV29-1
CDR3nt: TGTGCCAGCTCACGGGACAGGGACACTGAAGCTTTCTTT; CDR3aa: CASSRDRDTEAFF; abundance: .; d_gene: TRBD1; j_gene: TRBJ1-1; v_gene: TRBV18
CDR3nt: TGCAGCGTTGAAGGTGGGGCCAACGTCCTGACTTTC; CDR3aa: CSVEGGANVLTF; abundance: .; d_gene: .; j_gene: TRBJ2-6; v_gene: TRBV29-1
CDR3nt: TGCAGTGCACCGAGGACGGATAAAGGCGGCTACACCTTC; CDR3aa: CSAPRTDKGGYTF; abundance: .; d_gene: .; j_gene: TRBJ1-2; v_gene: TRBV20-1
CDR3nt: TGTGCCAGCAGCTTGACAGGGGGCGCGTACACTGAAGCTTTCTTT; CDR3aa: CASSLTGGAYTEAFF; abundance: .; d_gene: TRBD1; j_gene: TRBJ1-1; v_gene: TRBV11-1
CDR3nt: TGTGCCAGCAGCTCGGGGGACAGTGAAGCTTTCTTT; CDR3aa: CASSSGDSEAFF; abundance: .; d_gene: TRBD1; j_gene: TRBJ1-1; v_gene: TRBV5-6
CDR3nt: TGTGCCAGCTCCCCCGGAGGGAAGGTCGGGACCACCTCCTACGAGCAGTACTTC; CDR3aa: CASSPGGKVGTTSYEQYF; abundance: .; d_gene: .; j_gene: TRBJ2-7; v_gene: TRBV28
CDR3nt: TGTGCCAGCAAGCCGGACAGAGCGAACACCGGGGAGCTGTTTTTT; CDR3aa: CASKPDRANTGELFF; abundance: once; d_gene: .; j_gene: TRBJ2-2; v_gene: TRBV2
CDR3nt: TGTGCCACCCTCGGGGAGCGGGAGTACAATGAGCAGTTCTTC; CDR3aa: CATLGEREYNEQFF; abundance: once; d_gene: TRBD2; j_gene: TRBJ2-1; v_gene: TRBV15
CDR3nt: TGCAGCGTTGGAAGAGGGACAGGGATGAATGAAAAACTGTTTTTT; CDR3aa: CSVGRGTGMNEKLFF; abundance: once; d_gene: TRBD1; j_gene: TRBJ1-4; v_gene: TRBV29-1
CDR3nt: TGTGCCAGCAGCCAAGTAGGACTAGCGTGGACCCAGTACTTC; CDR3aa: CASSQVGLAWTQYF; abundance: .; d_gene: TRBD2; j_gene: TRBJ2-5; v_gene: TRBV3-1
CDR3nt: TGCGCCAGCAGCCAAAGGACGAGCGACTATGGCTACACCTTC; CDR3aa: CASSQRTSDYGYTF; abundance: .; d_gene: .; j_gene: TRBJ1-2; v_gene: TRBV5-1
CDR3nt: TGTGCCAGCAGTTTATCGCCCGGTCTAGGGACGGCGAATCAGCCCCAGCATTTT; CDR3aa: CASSLSPGLGTANQPQHF; abundance: .; d_gene: .; j_gene: TRBJ1-5; v_gene: TRBV28
CDR3nt: TGTGCCAGCAGCTTAGGTGGCCACTACGAGCAGTACTTC; CDR3aa: CASSLGGHYEQYF; abundance: .; d_gene: .; j_gene: TRBJ2-7; v_gene: TRBV7-2
CDR3nt: TGTGCCAGCAGCTTAGCATGGGGGAAGGGTCACGAGCAGTACTTC; CDR3aa: CASSLAWGKGHEQYF; abundance: .; d_gene: .; j_gene: TRBJ2-7; v_gene: TRBV7-2
CDR3nt: TGCAGCGGTTATACAGGGGAGACCCAGTACTTC; CDR3aa: CSGYTGETQYF; abundance: .; d_gene: .; j_gene: TRBJ2-5; v_gene: TRBV29-1
CDR3nt: TGCGCCAGCAGCCAAGATTACCCAGCGGGAGGGTTAGAGGAGACCCAGTACTTC; CDR3aa: CASSQDYPAGGLEETQYF; abundance: .; d_gene: TRBD2; j_gene: TRBJ2-5; v_gene: TRBV4-3
CDR3nt: TGCGCCAGCAGCTGGGGACAGGGGGCCACCTACGAGCAGTACTTC; CDR3aa: CASSWGQGATYEQYF; abundance: .; d_gene: TRBD1; j_gene: TRBJ2-7; v_gene: TRBV5-1
CDR3nt: TGCGCCAGCCACGGAGGGCCGGGCACCGGGGAGCTGTTTTTT; CDR3aa: CASHGGPGTGELFF; abundance: .; d_gene: .; j_gene: TRBJ2-2; v_gene: TRBV5-1
CDR3nt: TGCAGCGTTGAAAGGGACAGGATAGAGACCCAGTACTTC; CDR3aa: CSVERDRIETQYF; abundance: .; d_gene: TRBD1; j_gene: TRBJ2-5; v_gene: TRBV29-1
CDR3nt: TGCAGCGTTGCCAGGGCTACCGGGGAGCTGTTTTTT; CDR3aa: CSVARATGELFF; abundance: .; d_gene: .; j_gene: TRBJ2-2; v_gene: TRBV29-1
CDR3nt: TGTGCCAGCGGGCCGATACAAGAGACCCAGTACTTC; CDR3aa: CASGPIQETQYF; abundance: .; d_gene: .; j_gene: TRBJ2-5; v_gene: TRBV2
CDR3nt: TGTGCCAGCAGTAAGACTAGTAGCACGGAGTACGAGCAGTACTTC; CDR3aa: CASSKTSSTEYEQYF; abundance: .; d_gene: .; j_gene: TRBJ2-7; v_gene: TRBV12-3/TRBV12-4
CDR3nt: TGTGCCAGCTCAGCCACAGGGGGCGAAACTTTCTTT; CDR3aa: CASSATGGETFF; abundance: once; d_gene: TRBD1; j_gene: TRBJ1-1; v_gene: TRBV18
CDR3nt: TGCAGTGCTGGGACAGGGTGGTTGGCCACTGAAGCTTTCTTT; CDR3aa: CSAGTGWLATEAFF; abundance: .; d_gene: TRBD1; j_gene: TRBJ1-1; v_gene: TRBV20-1
CDR3nt: TGTGCCTGGAGCCCAGGGTACACCTATGGCTACACCTTC; CDR3aa: CAWSPGYTYGYTF; abundance: .; d_gene: .; j_gene: TRBJ1-2; v_gene: TRBV30
CDR3nt: TGTGCCAGCAGCTTAGTTGGAGGTCCTAGCACAGATACGCAGTATTTT; CDR3aa: CASSLVGGPSTDTQYF; abundance: .; d_gene: .; j_gene: TRBJ2-3; v_gene: TRBV7-2
CDR3nt: TGCAGTGCTAAAGGCAGGGGCCACAATGAGCAGTTCTTC; CDR3aa: CSAKGRGHNEQFF; abundance: .; d_gene: .; j_gene: TRBJ2-1; v_gene: TRBV20-1
CDR3nt: TGTGCCAGCAGCCCCACCTCTTCCAGGGGGGGGGAGACCCAGTACTTC; CDR3aa: CASSPTSSRGGETQYF; abundance: .; d_gene: .; j_gene: TRBJ2-5; v_gene: TRBV5-4
CDR3nt: TGTGCCAGCACCCTGGGGGGGGCCGGTACTGAAGCTTTCTTT; CDR3aa: CASTLGGAGTEAFF; abundance: .; d_gene: .; j_gene: TRBJ1-1; v_gene: TRBV7-9
CDR3nt: TGTGCCTGGAGTGTACGGGAAGATTCGGAGCAGTACTTC; CDR3aa: CAWSVREDSEQYF; abundance: .; d_gene: .; j_gene: TRBJ2-7; v_gene: TRBV30
CDR3nt: TGTGCCAGCAGCACGGACAGGCGATCTGAAGCTTTCTTT; CDR3aa: CASSTDRRSEAFF; abundance: .; d_gene: TRBD1; j_gene: TRBJ1-1; v_gene: TRBV7-8
CDR3nt: TGCAGCGTTTTAGTCCGGGGGCTTAGATACGAGCAGTACTTC; CDR3aa: CSVLVRGLRYEQYF; abundance: .; d_gene: .; j_gene: TRBJ2-7; v_gene: TRBV29-1
CDR3nt: TGCAGTGCTAGAGATCCTCGGGACTGGAATGAGCAGTTCTTC; CDR3aa: CSARDPRDWNEQFF; abundance: .; d_gene: .; j_gene: TRBJ2-1; v_gene: TRBV20-1
CDR3nt: TGTGCCAGCAGACCTACGGGCGGGAGTATTTATGAGCAGTTCTTC; CDR3aa: CASRPTGGSIYEQFF; abundance: .; d_gene: TRBD2; j_gene: TRBJ2-1; v_gene: TRBV5-8
CDR3nt: TGCGCCAGCAGTCCCCTATTCGGTGAGCAGTTCTTC; CDR3aa: CASSPLFGEQFF; abundance: .; d_gene: .; j_gene: TRBJ2-1; v_gene: TRBV5-1
CDR3nt: TGCGCCAGCAGTCGTGGCGGGAGCTCCTACGAGCAGTACTTC; CDR3aa: CASSRGGSSYEQYF; abundance: .; d_gene: TRBD2; j_gene: TRBJ2-7; v_gene: TRBV5-1
CDR3nt: TGTGCCAGCAGTTTTCGACAGCCAAACACCGGGGAGCTGTTTTTT; CDR3aa: CASSFRQPNTGELFF; abundance: .; d_gene: .; j_gene: TRBJ2-2; v_gene: TRBV12-3/TRBV12-4
CDR3nt: TGTGCCAGCAGCCAGGGCCTTCTCCGGCGGGAGACCTACGAGCAGTACTTC; CDR3aa: CASSQGLLRRETYEQYF; abundance: few; d_gene: TRBD2; j_gene: TRBJ2-7; v_gene: TRBV7-2
CDR3nt: TGTGCCAGCAGTCACCGACAGGGTGGGCGCCAGCCCCAGCATTTT; CDR3aa: CASSHRQGGRQPQHF; abundance: .; d_gene: TRBD1; j_gene: TRBJ1-5; v_gene: TRBV12-3/TRBV12-4